This T cell receptor beta chain was observed in a study of Tregs in tolerant kidney transplant recipients. As for this clone: The antigen remains undetermined. The limits of the CDR3 on the DNA are not certain, so only TCRdb's listed CDR3 is given.

General study results and limits: The small number of patients limits these findings pending further validation.

The CDR3 is made up of 17 amino acids, end residues included. Data came from immunoSEQ multiplex PCR; TCRdb stores just in-frame clones and leaves some out. The sample lists approximately 260,000 clones, more than 65% occurring once. This clonotype originated in a human donor in good health. The chain links TRBV21-1 to TRBJ1-6; the table names TRBD1, a call not compared with the DNA. TRBV21-1 is assigned pseudogene status. The sequenced material came from CD4+ T cells from blood. CDR3 residues: CASISGQGPVIFSPLHF.